This T cell receptor beta chain was retrieved from a study of cytomegalovirus exposure and HLA in healthy donors. CDR3 length: 15 amino acids. The PCR had 60 Vbeta and 13 Jbeta primers. Here immunoSEQ multiplex PCR was the method, and the copy in TCRdb shows in-frame clones only, minus some. In the table there are tens of thousands of clones, 80% of which are singletons. J is TRBJ1-5 and V is TRBV21-1. TRBV21-1 has pseudogene status. The sequence was collected from a male donor in good health and CMV-seronegative. The sequencing input was PBMCs. In DNA form, the CDR3 reads TGTGCCAGCAGCAATCCGAGGGCGGGCAATCAGCCCCAGCATTTT. It encodes CASSNPRAGNQPQHF.